This TCR beta chain appears in the sequencing data of a study of blood T cell repertoires in COVID-19. In the original processing: Reference gene primer amplification yielded estimated nucleated cell counts. Some clones are missing from TCRdb's copy, which holds only in-frame ones; the method was immunoSEQ multiplex PCR. Clone size and the V and J calls come from that table; the DNA yielded D and trimming. The sample contains 63,000 or so clones, roughly 91% of which appear only once. The receptor comes from a man between 60 and 70 years old with acute or convalescent COVID-19. The sequenced sample consisted of peripheral blood.

The CDR3 region is CASSPAGGQGAYGYTF. In nucleotides, the CDR3 is TGTGCCAGCAGCCCGGCCGGAGGACAGGGGGCCTATGGCTACACCTTC. The chain links TRBV5-6 to TRBJ1-2, with TRBD1 matching 11 bases. V gave up 4 bases and J gave up 4 bases; unmatched junction bases: 9. The CDR3 consists of 16 residues. The germline V gene has CDR1 SGHDT and CDR2 YYEEEE. Drawing the rest from reference TRBV5-6 and TRBJ1-2, the complete variable domain is DAGVTQSPTHLIKTRGQQVTLRCSPKSGHDTVSWYQQALGQGPQFIFQYYEEEERQRGNFPDRFSGHQFPNYSSELNVNALLLGDSALYLCASSPAGGQGAYGYTFGSGTRLTVV.